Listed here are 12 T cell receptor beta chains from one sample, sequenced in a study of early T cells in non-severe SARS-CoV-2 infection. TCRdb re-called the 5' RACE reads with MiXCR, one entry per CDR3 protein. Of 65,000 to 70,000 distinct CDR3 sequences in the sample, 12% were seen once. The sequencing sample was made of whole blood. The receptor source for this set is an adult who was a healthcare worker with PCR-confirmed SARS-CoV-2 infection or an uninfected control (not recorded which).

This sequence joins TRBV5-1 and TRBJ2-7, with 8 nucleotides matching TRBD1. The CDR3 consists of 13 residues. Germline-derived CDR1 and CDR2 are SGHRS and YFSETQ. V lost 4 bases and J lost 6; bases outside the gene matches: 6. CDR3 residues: CASSRGQGGEQYF. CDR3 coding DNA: TGCGCCAGCAGCCGAGGACAGGGCGGCGAGCAGTACTTC.

The CDR3 here is CAWSSTGNYGYTF. The CDR3 bases are TGTGCCTGGAGCTCGACAGGGAATTATGGCTACACCTTC. This chain uses TRBV30 with TRBJ1-2; 7 bases are a match to TRBD1. Germline V CDR1 and CDR2: GTSNPN, SVGIG (reference sequence). J gave up 5 bases and V 3 bases, and 6 bases lay outside the gene matches. The CDR3 is made up of 13 amino acids.

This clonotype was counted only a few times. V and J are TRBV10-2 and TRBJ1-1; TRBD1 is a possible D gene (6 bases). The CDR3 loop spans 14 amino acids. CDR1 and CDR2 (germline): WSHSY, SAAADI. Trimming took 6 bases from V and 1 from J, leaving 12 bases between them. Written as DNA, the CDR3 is TGCGCCAGCAGGTTGCAGGGGCCGAACACTGAAGCTTTCTTT. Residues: CASRLQGPNTEAFF.

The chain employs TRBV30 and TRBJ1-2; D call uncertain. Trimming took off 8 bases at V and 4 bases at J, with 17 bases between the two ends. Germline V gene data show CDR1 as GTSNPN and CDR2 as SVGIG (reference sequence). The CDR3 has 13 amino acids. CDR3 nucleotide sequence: TGTGCCCGCTTACCGGCGACTGGCTATGGCTACACCTTC. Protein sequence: CARLPATGYGYTF.

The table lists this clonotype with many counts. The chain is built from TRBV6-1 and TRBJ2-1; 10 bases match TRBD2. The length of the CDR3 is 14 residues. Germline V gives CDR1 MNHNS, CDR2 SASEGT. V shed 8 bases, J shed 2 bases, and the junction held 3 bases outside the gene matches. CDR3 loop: CASLAGGTYNEQFF. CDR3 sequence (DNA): TGTGCCAGCTTAGCGGGGGGCACCTACAATGAGCAGTTCTTC.

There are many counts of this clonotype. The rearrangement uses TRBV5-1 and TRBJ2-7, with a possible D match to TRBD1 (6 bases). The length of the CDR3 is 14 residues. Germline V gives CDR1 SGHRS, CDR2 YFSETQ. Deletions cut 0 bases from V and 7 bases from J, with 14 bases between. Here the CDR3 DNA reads TGCGCCAGCAGCTTGGAACACAGGGTGGGGGAGCAGTACTTC. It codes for CASSLEHRVGEQYF.

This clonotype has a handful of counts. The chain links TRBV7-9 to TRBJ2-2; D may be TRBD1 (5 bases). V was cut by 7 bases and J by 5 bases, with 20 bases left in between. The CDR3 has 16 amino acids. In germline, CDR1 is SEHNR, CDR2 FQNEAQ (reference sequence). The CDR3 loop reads CASNQPGRVDTGELFF. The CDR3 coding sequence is TGTGCCAGCAACCAACCCGGCAGGGTTGATACCGGGGAGCTGTTTTTT.

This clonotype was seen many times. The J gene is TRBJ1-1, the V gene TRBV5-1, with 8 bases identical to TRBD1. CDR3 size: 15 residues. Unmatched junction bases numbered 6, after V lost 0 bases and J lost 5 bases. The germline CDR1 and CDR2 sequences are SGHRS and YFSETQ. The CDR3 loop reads CASSLAPDRVTEAFF. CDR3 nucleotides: TGCGCCAGCAGCTTGGCACCGGACAGGGTTACTGAAGCTTTCTTT. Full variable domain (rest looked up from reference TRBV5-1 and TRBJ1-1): KAGVTQTPRYLIKTRGQQVTLSCSPISGHRSVSWYQQTPGQGLQFLFEYFSETQRNKGNFPGRFSGRQFSNSRSEMNVSTLELGDSALYLCASSLAPDRVTEAFFGQGTRLTVV.

The CDR3 loop reads CSASLDASYEQYF. CDR3 DNA sequence: TGCAGTGCTTCCCTGGATGCCTCCTACGAGCAGTACTTC. J is TRBJ2-7 and V is TRBV20-1; D is uncertain. The CDR3 is 13 amino acids. Trimming cost V 5 bases and J 0 bases, with 11 bases left between them. CDR1 is DFQATT, CDR2 SNEGSKA, per germline (reference sequence).

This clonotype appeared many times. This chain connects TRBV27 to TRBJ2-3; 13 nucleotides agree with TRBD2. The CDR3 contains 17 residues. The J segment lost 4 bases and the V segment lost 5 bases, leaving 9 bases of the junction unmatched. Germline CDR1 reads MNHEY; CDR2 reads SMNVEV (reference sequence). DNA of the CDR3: TGTGCCAGCAGTCCGCGGACTAGCGGGGGCCCACCAGATACGCAGTATTTT. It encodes CASSPRTSGGPPDTQYF.

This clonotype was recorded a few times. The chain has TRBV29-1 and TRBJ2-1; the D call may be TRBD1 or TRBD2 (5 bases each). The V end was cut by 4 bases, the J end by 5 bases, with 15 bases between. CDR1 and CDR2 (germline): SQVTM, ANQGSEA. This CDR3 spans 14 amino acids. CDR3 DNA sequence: TGCAGCGTTGTGACCCCCGGGGCCCACAATGAGCAGTTCTTC. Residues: CSVVTPGAHNEQFF.

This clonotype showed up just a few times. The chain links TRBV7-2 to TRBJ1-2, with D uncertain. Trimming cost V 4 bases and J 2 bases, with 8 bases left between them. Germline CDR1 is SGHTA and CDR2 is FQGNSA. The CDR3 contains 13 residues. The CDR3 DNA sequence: TGTGCCAGCAGCTCGGATGAGAACTATGGCTACACCTTC. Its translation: CASSSDENYGYTF.